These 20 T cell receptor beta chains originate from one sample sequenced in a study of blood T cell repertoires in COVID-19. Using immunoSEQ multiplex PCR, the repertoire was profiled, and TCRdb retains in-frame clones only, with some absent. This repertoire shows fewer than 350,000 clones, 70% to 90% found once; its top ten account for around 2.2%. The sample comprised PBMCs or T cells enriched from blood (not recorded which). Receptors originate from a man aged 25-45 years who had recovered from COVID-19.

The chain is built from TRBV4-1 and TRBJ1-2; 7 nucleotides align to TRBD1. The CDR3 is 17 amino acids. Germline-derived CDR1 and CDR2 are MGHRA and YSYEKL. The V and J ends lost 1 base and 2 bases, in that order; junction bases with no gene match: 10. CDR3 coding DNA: TGCGCCAGCAGCCAAGTGGTCGTGGAACAGGGGAACTATGGCTACACCTTC. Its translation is CASSQVVVEQGNYGYTF.

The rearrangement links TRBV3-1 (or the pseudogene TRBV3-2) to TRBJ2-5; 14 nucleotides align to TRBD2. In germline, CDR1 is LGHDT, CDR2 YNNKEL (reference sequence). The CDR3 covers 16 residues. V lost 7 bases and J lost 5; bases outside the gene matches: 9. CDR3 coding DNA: TGTGCCAGCACCCGGGGACTAGCGGGGGACAGGGAGACCCAGTACTTC. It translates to CASTRGLAGDRETQYF.

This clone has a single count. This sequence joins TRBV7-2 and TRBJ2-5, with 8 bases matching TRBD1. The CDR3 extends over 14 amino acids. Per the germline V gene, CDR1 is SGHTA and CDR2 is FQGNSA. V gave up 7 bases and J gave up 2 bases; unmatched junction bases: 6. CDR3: CASTRRTGQETQYF. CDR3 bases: TGTGCCAGCACACGTAGGACAGGGCAAGAGACCCAGTACTTC.

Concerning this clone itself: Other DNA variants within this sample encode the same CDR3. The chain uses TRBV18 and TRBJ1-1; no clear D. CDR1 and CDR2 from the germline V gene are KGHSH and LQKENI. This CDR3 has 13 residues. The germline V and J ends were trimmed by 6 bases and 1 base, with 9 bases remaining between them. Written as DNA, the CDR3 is TGTGCCAGCTCCCCGTCGGGGAACACTGAAGCTTTCTTT. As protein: CASSPSGNTEAFF. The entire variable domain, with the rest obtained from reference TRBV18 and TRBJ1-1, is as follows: NAGVMQNPRHLVRRRGQEARLRCSPMKGHSHVYWYRQLPEEGLKFMVYLQKENIIDESGMPKERFSAEFPKEGPSILRIQQVVRGDSAAYFCASSPSGNTEAFFGQGTRLTVV.

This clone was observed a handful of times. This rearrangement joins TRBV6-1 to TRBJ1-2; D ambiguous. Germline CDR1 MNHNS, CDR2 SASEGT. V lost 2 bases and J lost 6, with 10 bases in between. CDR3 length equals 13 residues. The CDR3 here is CASSERGSNGYTF. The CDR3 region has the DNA TGTGCCAGCAGTGAACGAGGATCCAATGGCTACACCTTC.

CDR3 sequence: CASSLGQDYGYTF. CDR3 DNA: TGCGCCAGCAGCCTAGGACAAGACTATGGCTACACCTTC. This sequence joins TRBV5-1 and TRBJ1-2, with D possibly TRBD1 on 5 matching bases. The germline V gene has CDR1 SGHRS and CDR2 YFSETQ. The CDR3 is 13 residues long. Deletions cut 4 bases from V and 3 bases from J, with 10 bases between.

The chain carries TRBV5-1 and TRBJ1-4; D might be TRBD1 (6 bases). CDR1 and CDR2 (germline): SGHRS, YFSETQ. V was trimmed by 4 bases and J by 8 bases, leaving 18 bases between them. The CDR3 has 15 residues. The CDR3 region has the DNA TGCGCCAGCAGCGTGGCAGGACAGAGCGAGGAAAAACTGTTTTTT. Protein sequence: CASSVAGQSEEKLFF.

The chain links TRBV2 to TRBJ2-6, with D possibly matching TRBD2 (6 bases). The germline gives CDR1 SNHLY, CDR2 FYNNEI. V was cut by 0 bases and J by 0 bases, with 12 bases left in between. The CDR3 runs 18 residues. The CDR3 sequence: CASSEALFSGSGANVLTF. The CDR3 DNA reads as TGTGCCAGCAGTGAAGCGCTTTTTAGCGGCTCTGGGGCCAACGTCCTGACTTTC.

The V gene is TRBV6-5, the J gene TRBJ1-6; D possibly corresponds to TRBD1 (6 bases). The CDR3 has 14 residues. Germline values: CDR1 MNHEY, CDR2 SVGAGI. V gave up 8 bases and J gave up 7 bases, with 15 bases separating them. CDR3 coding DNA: TGTGCCAGCTGCGTAGGGGGGGAAAATTCACCCCTCCACTTT. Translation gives CASCVGGENSPLHF.

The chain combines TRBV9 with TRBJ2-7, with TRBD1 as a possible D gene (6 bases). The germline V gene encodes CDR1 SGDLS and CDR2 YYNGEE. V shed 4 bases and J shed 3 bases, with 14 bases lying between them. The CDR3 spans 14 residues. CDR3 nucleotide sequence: TGTGCCAGCAGCTCTAGACAGGACTTCTACGAGCAGTACTTC. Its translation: CASSSRQDFYEQYF. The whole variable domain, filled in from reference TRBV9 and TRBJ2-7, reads DSGVTQTPKHLITATGQRVTLRCSPRSGDLSVYWYQQSLDQGLQFLIQYYNGEERAKGNILERFSAQQFPDLHSELNLSSLELGDSALYFCASSSRQDFYEQYFGPGTRLTVT.

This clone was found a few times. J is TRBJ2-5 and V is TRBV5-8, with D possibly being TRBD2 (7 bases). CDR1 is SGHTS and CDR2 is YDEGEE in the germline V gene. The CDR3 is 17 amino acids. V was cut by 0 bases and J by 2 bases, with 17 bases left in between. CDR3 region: CASSLAVGGARQETQYF. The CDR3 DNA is TGTGCCAGCAGCTTGGCCGTGGGGGGGGCGCGACAAGAGACCCAGTACTTC.

The CDR3 nucleotides are TGTGCCAGCAGCTTAGGTTTAGCGGGGGGGCCAGGGGAGACCCAGTACTTC. Translated, it gives CASSLGLAGGPGETQYF. The chain combines TRBV7-2 with TRBJ2-5, with 11 bases matching TRBD2. This CDR3 is built from 17 residues. V dropped 1 base and J dropped 5; count of bases not matched to a gene: 9. Germline assignment: CDR1 SGHTA and CDR2 FQGNSA.

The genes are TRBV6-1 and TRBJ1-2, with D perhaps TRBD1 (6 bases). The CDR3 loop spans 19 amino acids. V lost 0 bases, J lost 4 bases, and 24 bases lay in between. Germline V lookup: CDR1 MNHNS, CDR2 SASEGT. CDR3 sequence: CASSEAMRGGAAPGYGYTF. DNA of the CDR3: TGTGCCAGCAGTGAAGCAATGAGGGGGGGAGCAGCGCCGGGCTATGGCTACACCTTC.

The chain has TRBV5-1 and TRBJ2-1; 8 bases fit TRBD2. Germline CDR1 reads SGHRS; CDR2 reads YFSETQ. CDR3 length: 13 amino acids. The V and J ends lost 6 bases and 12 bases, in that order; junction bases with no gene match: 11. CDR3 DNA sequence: TGCGCCAGCACGAGCGGGGGATCACCCCGGCAGTTCTTC. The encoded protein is CASTSGGSPRQFF.

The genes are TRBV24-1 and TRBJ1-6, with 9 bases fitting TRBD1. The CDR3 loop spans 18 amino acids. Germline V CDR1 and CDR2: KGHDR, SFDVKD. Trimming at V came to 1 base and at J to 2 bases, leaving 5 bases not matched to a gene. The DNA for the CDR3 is TGTGCCACCAGTGATTTAATGGACAGGGGTACCTATAATTCACCCCTCCACTTT. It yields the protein CATSDLMDRGTYNSPLHF.

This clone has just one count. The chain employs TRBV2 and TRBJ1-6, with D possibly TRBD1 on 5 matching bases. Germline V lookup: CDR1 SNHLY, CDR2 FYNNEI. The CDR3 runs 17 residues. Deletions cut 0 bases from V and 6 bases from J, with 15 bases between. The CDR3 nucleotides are TGTGCCAGCAGTGAAGCGGAGGGAGTGGGGCCTAATTCACCCCTCCACTTT. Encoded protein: CASSEAEGVGPNSPLHF.

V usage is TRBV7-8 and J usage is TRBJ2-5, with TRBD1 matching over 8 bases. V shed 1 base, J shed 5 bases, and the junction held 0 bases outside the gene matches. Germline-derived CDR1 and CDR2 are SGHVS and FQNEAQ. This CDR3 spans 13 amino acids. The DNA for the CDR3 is TGTGCCAGCAGCTTAGGGGACAGGGAGACCCAGTACTTC. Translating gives CASSLGDRETQYF.

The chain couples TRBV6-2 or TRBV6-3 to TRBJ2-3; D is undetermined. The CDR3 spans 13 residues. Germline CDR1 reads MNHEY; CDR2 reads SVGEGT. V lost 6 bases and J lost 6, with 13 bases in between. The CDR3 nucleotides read TGTGCCAGCAGCCTTACAGTTAAGGATACGCAGTATTTT. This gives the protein CASSLTVKDTQYF.

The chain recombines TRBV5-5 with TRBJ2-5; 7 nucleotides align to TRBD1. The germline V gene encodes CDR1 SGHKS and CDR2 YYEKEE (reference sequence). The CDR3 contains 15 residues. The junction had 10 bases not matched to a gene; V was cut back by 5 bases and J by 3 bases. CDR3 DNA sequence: TGTGCCAGCAGGTCCAGTTTGGGACAGAAAGAGACCCAGTACTTC. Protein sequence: CASRSSLGQKETQYF.

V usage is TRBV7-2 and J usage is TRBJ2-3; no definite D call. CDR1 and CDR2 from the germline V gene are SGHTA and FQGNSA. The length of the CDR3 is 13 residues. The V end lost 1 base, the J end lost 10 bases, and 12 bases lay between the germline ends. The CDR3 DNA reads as TGTGCCAGCAGCTTAGTCGCCATGGCGGCGCAGTATTTT. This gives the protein CASSLVAMAAQYF.